A single T cell receptor (beta chain) is shown here with its context. Its antigen is unidentified. This entry belongs to a study of cytomegalovirus exposure and HLA in healthy donors. Study-wide results and limits: Follow-up analysis found HLA locus-dependent TCR association rates, highest for DRB1 and lowest for HLA-C. Rarity characterized most TCR sequences, yet some public TCRs appeared in many donors.

V dropped 5 bases and J dropped 4 bases, with 11 bases sitting between them. CDR3 length: 14 residues. In germline, CDR1 is SGHTA, CDR2 FQGNSA. A multiplex PCR was run with 60 Vbeta primers and 13 Jbeta primers. The data were produced by immunoSEQ multiplex PCR, yet TCRdb's version contains in-frame clones alone and is incomplete. The table shows 200,000 or so clones, with around 86% occurring only once. The V gene is TRBV7-2, the J gene TRBJ2-2; D unresolved. What was sequenced was PBMCs. The clonotype originates from a man in his thirties or forties in good health and CMV-seronegative. Here the CDR3 reads CASSPVLATGELFF. The CDR3 DNA sequence: TGTGCCAGCAGCCCAGTGTTAGCCACCGGGGAGCTGTTTTTT. The variable domain in full, completed from reference TRBV7-2 and TRBJ2-2, reads GAGVSQSPSNKVTEKGKDVELRCDPISGHTALYWYRQSLGQGLEFLIYFQGNSAPDKSGLPSDRFSAERTGGSVSTLTIQRTQQEDSAVYLCASSPVLATGELFFGEGSRLTVL.